Presented here are 21 T cell receptor beta chains from one specimen sequenced in a study of T cell changes during pregnancy in multiple sclerosis. Sequencing was performed with immunoSEQ multiplex PCR; in TCRdb, only in-frame clones are kept and a portion is missing. Of about 80,000 clones in the sample, about 91% are singletons; the top ten hold over 1.1%. Sequenced here: peripheral blood, sampled before pregnancy. The receptors originated from a female donor with multiple sclerosis, enrolled in a pregnancy study.

The V gene is TRBV7-9, the J gene TRBJ1-2; 7 nucleotides agree with TRBD1. The V segment lost 5 bases and the J segment 4 bases; nucleotides outside the gene matches: 10. The germline V gene has CDR1 SEHNR and CDR2 FQNEAQ (reference sequence). This CDR3 spans 15 amino acids. This CDR3 reads CASSQTGSRIYGYTF. The CDR3, as DNA: TGTGCCAGCAGCCAGACAGGGAGTCGGATCTATGGCTACACCTTC. The full variable domain, its missing parts supplied by reference TRBV7-9 and TRBJ1-2, is DTGVSQNPRHKITKRGQNVTFRCDPISEHNRLYWYRQTLGQGPEFLTYFQNEAQLEKSRLLSDRFSAERPKGSFSTLEIQRTEQGDSAMYLCASSQTGSRIYGYTFGSGTRLTVV.

The V and J genes are TRBV4-1 and TRBJ2-7; 7 bases align to TRBD1. This CDR3 contains 16 residues. V dropped 0 bases and J dropped 5; count of bases not matched to a gene: 10. CDR1 and CDR2 (germline): MGHRA, YSYEKL. The CDR3, as DNA: TGCGCCAGCAGCCAAGATTGGGCAGGACAGGTCGACGAGCAGTACTTC. Amino acids: CASSQDWAGQVDEQYF.

The chain links TRBV19 to TRBJ2-3, with D unclear. V gave up 5 bases and J gave up 2 bases, with 14 bases separating them. This CDR3 region has 15 residues. CDR1 and CDR2 from the germline V gene are LNHDA and SQIVND (reference sequence). In DNA form, the CDR3 reads TGTGCCAGTAGTCCGGTTGCTTCGTACACAGATACGCAGTATTTT. Protein sequence: CASSPVASYTDTQYF. Supplemented by reference TRBV19 and TRBJ2-3, the full variable domain reads DGGITQSPKYLFRKEGQNVTLSCEQNLNHDAMYWYRQDPGQGLRLIYYSQIVNDFQKGDIAEGYSVSREKKESFPLTVTSAQKNPTAFYLCASSPVASYTDTQYFGPGTRLTVL.

This clone was picked up one time. J is TRBJ2-3 and V is TRBV21-1; TRBD2 was called by the table and not checked on the DNA. TRBV21-1 represents a pseudogene. The CDR3 is made up of 13 amino acids. The CDR3 is CASSNLSTDTQYF. The DNA for the CDR3 is TGTGCCAGCAGCAATTTAAGCACAGATACGCAGTATTTT.

The J gene is TRBJ2-1, the V gene TRBV6-6; maybe TRBD1 (7 bases). The V and J ends lost 8 bases and 12 bases respectively, with 14 bases between them. The CDR3 extends over 11 amino acids. Germline V lookup: CDR1 MNHNY, CDR2 SVGAGI (reference sequence). The CDR3 DNA follows: TGTGCCAGCGGCGGGACAGTCCCGCAGTTCTTC. Translating it yields CASGGTVPQFF.

The table lists this clone with a count of one. The rearrangement links TRBV7-3 to TRBJ2-3; a possible D gene is TRBD2 (5 bases). The CDR3 consists of 17 residues. Germline V gives CDR1 SGHTA, CDR2 FQGTGA. V dropped 5 bases and J dropped 0 bases, with 18 bases sitting between them. CDR3 sequence (DNA): TGTGCCAGCAGCCTCTCGGGGATCATTTCTAGCACAGATACGCAGTATTTT. It specifies CASSLSGIISSTDTQYF.

The chain recombines TRBV29-1 with TRBJ2-5, with 7 bases identical to TRBD2. The CDR3 covers 14 residues. Germline CDR1 reads SQVTM; CDR2 reads ANQGSEA. V lost 8 bases, J lost 6 bases, and 15 bases stayed unmatched. This CDR3 is CSSWRPGGGKTQYF. The CDR3 nucleotides read TGCAGCTCTTGGCGGCCGGGAGGCGGAAAGACCCAGTACTTC. Full variable domain (remainder filled in from reference TRBV29-1 and TRBJ2-5): SAVISQKPSRDICQRGTSLTIQCQVDSQVTMMFWYRQQPGQSLTLIATANQGSEATYESGFVIDKFPISRPNLTFSTLTVSNMSPEDSSIYLCSSWRPGGGKTQYFGPGTRLLVL.

The CDR3 coding sequence is TGCGCCAGCAGCCAAGAGGGCCGGGGCCGGGAGGCTTTCTTT. As protein: CASSQEGRGREAFF. The gene calls are TRBV4-1 and TRBJ1-1, with a possible D match to TRBD1 (5 bases). Deletions cut 0 bases from V and 11 bases from J, with 16 bases between. The CDR3 has 14 residues. CDR1 and CDR2 from the germline V gene are MGHRA and YSYEKL.

The CDR3 bases are TGTGCCAGCAAAGGGCCGGCGGGGGGGCAAGATACGCAGTATTTT. Residues: CASKGPAGGQDTQYF. The chain combines TRBV5-6 with TRBJ2-3; 9 bases are a match to TRBD2. In germline, CDR1 is SGHDT, CDR2 YYEEEE. The CDR3 has 15 amino acids. With V trimmed by 6 bases and J by 5 bases, 10 bases remained unmatched. Full variable domain (outside the CDR3, taken from reference TRBV5-6 and TRBJ2-3): DAGVTQSPTHLIKTRGQQVTLRCSPKSGHDTVSWYQQALGQGPQFIFQYYEEEERQRGNFPDRFSGHQFPNYSSELNVNALLLGDSALYLCASKGPAGGQDTQYFGPGTRLTVL.

This chain links TRBV28 with TRBJ2-5; 10 positions match TRBD2. The CDR3 is made up of 16 amino acids. Germline values: CDR1 MDHEN, CDR2 SYDVKM. V dropped 2 bases and J dropped 4; count of bases not matched to a gene: 7. The CDR3 coding sequence is TGTGCCAGCAGTTTAGGCCTAGCGGGGGCCGGAGAGACCCAGTACTTC. It is translated as CASSLGLAGAGETQYF.

The V call is TRBV27, the J call TRBJ1-6; maybe TRBD1 (5 bases). CDR1 and CDR2 from the germline V gene are MNHEY and SMNVEV (reference sequence). This CDR3 comprises 14 residues. Deletions cut 2 bases from V and 7 bases from J, with 9 bases between. The CDR3 region has the DNA TGTGCCAGCAGTTTACAGGGAGGCAATTCACCCCTCCACTTT. Translated, it gives CASSLQGGNSPLHF.

The V and J genes are TRBV5-4 and TRBJ1-3, with unresolved D. Looked up from germline, CDR1 is SGHNT and CDR2 is YYREEE (reference sequence). This CDR3 region has 16 residues. Trimming removed 3 bases from V and 4 bases from J, with 17 bases in between. The CDR3 region is CASSSRRAAGGNTIYF. DNA of the CDR3: TGTGCCAGCAGCTCCCGCCGGGCCGCGGGGGGAAACACCATATATTTT.

J is TRBJ1-3 and V is TRBV29-1, with D unclear. The CDR3 contains 13 residues. The ends were cut back, 5 bases at V and 1 base at J, with 9 bases in the middle. From germline, CDR1 is SQVTM and CDR2 ANQGSEA. CDR3 amino acids: CSVRSGSGNTIYF. The CDR3 coding sequence is TGCAGCGTTAGGTCGGGGTCTGGAAACACCATATATTTT. Full variable domain (outside the CDR3, taken from reference TRBV29-1 and TRBJ1-3): SAVISQKPSRDICQRGTSLTIQCQVDSQVTMMFWYRQQPGQSLTLIATANQGSEATYESGFVIDKFPISRPNLTFSTLTVSNMSPEDSSIYLCSVRSGSGNTIYFGEGSWLTVV.

V usage is TRBV11-3 and J usage is TRBJ2-7; the match to TRBD2 covers 8 bases. V was pared by 5 bases and J by 5 bases, with 8 bases of the junction left unmatched. Germline loops: CDR1 SGHNT, CDR2 YENEEA. The CDR3 sequence is 14 residues long. CDR3 in amino acids: CASSAGAGGHEQYF. DNA of the CDR3: TGTGCCAGCAGCGCCGGCGCGGGGGGACACGAGCAGTACTTC.

The chain joins TRBV10-1 to TRBJ2-7, with 8 nucleotides matching TRBD2. The junction had 20 bases not matched to a gene; V was cut back by 4 bases and J by 3 bases. This CDR3 is built from 19 residues. CDR1 and CDR2 from the germline V gene are WNHNN and SYGVQD (reference sequence). CDR3 loop: CASSGASYTGGGSIYEQYF. CDR3 nucleotide sequence: TGCGCCAGCAGTGGAGCTTCTTATACCGGGGGGGGGAGCATCTACGAGCAGTACTTC.

The count of this clone is one. The chain is built from TRBV5-1 and TRBJ2-2, with D possibly TRBD1 on 6 matching bases. The germline V gene encodes CDR1 SGHRS and CDR2 YFSETQ. V was cut by 2 bases and J by 6 bases, with 8 bases left in between. This CDR3 comprises 13 residues. The CDR3 spells CASSLQGAGELFF. In nucleotides, the CDR3 is TGCGCCAGCAGCTTACAGGGAGCCGGGGAGCTGTTTTTT. Filled out from reference TRBV5-1 and TRBJ2-2, the complete variable domain reads KAGVTQTPRYLIKTRGQQVTLSCSPISGHRSVSWYQQTPGQGLQFLFEYFSETQRNKGNFPGRFSGRQFSNSRSEMNVSTLELGDSALYLCASSLQGAGELFFGEGSRLTVL.

This chain links TRBV27 with TRBJ2-7; TRBD1 matches 7 bases. CDR1 and CDR2 from the germline V gene are MNHEY and SMNVEV (reference sequence). The ends lost 3 bases at V and 1 base at J; junction bases unmatched: 3. CDR3 length equals 14 residues. The CDR3 DNA follows: TGTGCCAGCAGTTTTCGACAGGGTTCCTACGAGCAGTACTTC. Translated: CASSFRQGSYEQYF.

The chain joins TRBV5-5 to TRBJ2-7; no firm D call. This CDR3 contains 11 residues. Germline V CDR1 and CDR2: SGHKS, YYEKEE (reference sequence). V lost 6 bases to trimming and J lost 6 bases, with 10 bases between them. The CDR3 nucleotides read TGTGCCAGCACCGAATCGAGCGAGCAGTACTTC. It specifies CASTESSEQYF.

The genes are TRBV19 and TRBJ2-7, with D hard to call. CDR1 is LNHDA, CDR2 SQIVND, per germline (reference sequence). The CDR3 has 15 amino acids. Deletions cut 3 bases from V and 0 bases from J, with 12 bases between. CDR3 sequence: CASSIPGLISYEQYF. CDR3 sequence (DNA): TGTGCCAGTAGTATCCCAGGCTTGATCTCCTACGAGCAGTACTTC.

In nucleotides, the CDR3 is TGTGCCAGCAGCTTGGGTGGAGGGAACACTGAAGCTTTCTTT. Protein product: CASSLGGGNTEAFF. This chain uses TRBV11-1 with TRBJ1-1; no reliable D call. Germline V gene sequence: CDR1 SGHAT, CDR2 FQDESV (reference sequence). This CDR3 comprises 14 residues. V was shortened by 3 bases and J by 1 base, with 9 bases between the two germline ends.

This clone is a singleton in its sample. V and J are TRBV2 and TRBJ1-2; 7 bases agree with TRBD1. CDR3 size: 14 residues. Germline CDR1 SNHLY, CDR2 FYNNEI. J lost 4 bases, V lost 3 bases, and 5 bases had no gene match. The DNA of the CDR3 is TGTGCCAGCAGTGAGGAGACAGGGTCCTATGGCTACACCTTC. The encoded protein is CASSEETGSYGYTF.